The source of this T cell receptor beta chain is a study of long-term antiretroviral therapy in people with HIV. Study at large: Collection dates of the earliest samples fall about a decade before the 2015 immediate-ART recommendation.

Participants living with HIV all received treatment in the United States. This clone was seen once. It was version v3.0 of the immunoSEQ assay that was run at survey level. Data came from immunoSEQ multiplex PCR; TCRdb stores just in-frame clones and leaves some out. The table records 25,000 to 35,000 clones, 93% of them present only once. The germline gives CDR1 SEHNR, CDR2 FQNEAQ (reference sequence). The CDR3 spans 15 residues. V was shortened by 0 bases and J by 0 bases, with 9 bases between the two germline ends. The rearrangement links TRBV7-9 to TRBJ2-7; either TRBD1 or TRBD2 may supply D (5 bases each). The clonotype originates from a woman between 40 and 50 years old with HIV. The specimen was unsorted PBMCs, collected approximately 6.3 years after starting antiretroviral therapy. The CDR3 coding sequence is TGTGCCAGCAGCTTAGCGGGGGTGAGCTCCTACGAGCAGTACTTC. It specifies CASSLAGVSSYEQYF.